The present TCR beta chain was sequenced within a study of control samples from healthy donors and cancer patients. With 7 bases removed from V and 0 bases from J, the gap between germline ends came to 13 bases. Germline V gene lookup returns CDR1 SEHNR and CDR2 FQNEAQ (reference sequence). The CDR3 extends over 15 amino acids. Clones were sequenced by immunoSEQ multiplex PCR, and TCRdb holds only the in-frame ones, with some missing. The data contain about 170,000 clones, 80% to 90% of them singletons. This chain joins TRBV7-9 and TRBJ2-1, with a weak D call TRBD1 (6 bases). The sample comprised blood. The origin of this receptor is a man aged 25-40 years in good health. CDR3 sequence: CASIGTSNSYNEQFF. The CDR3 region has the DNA TGTGCCAGCATTGGGACATCGAACTCCTACAATGAGCAGTTCTTC.